These 30 T cell receptor beta chains originate from one sample sequenced in a study of identical twins. TCRdb reanalysed the 5' RACE reads using MiXCR and keeps one entry per CDR3 protein. The sample yields fewer than 650,000 distinct CDR3 sequences, about 7.6% seen once. Separately, the same data were catalogued under a study of yellow fever vaccine responses in identical twins.

Sequencing used PBMCs. Source of these receptors: a woman aged 18-30 years in good health.

This clonotype was observed a few times. The V gene is TRBV5-1, the J gene TRBJ2-1, with 8 bases identical to TRBD1. J was trimmed by 6 bases and V by 1 base; bases with no gene match: 9. The CDR3 has 16 residues. The germline V gene encodes CDR1 SGHRS and CDR2 YFSETQ. The CDR3, as DNA: TGCGCCAGCAGCTTGTCCCAGACAGGGGTTTCCAATGAGCAGTTCTTC. Its protein is CASSLSQTGVSNEQFF.

The sample holds many counts of this clonotype. The chain has TRBV20-1 and TRBJ2-1; 11 positions match TRBD2. With 6 bases clipped from V and 4 bases from J, the junction kept 11 bases outside the gene matches. CDR3 length equals 16 residues. CDR1 is DFQATT and CDR2 is SNEGSKA in the germline V gene (reference sequence). The CDR3 reads CSASGGTSGGYNEQFF. CDR3 in DNA: TGCAGTGCCAGTGGGGGGACTAGCGGCGGGTACAATGAGCAGTTCTTC.

This chain connects TRBV6-5 to TRBJ2-1; D is unresolved. V was shortened by 2 bases and J by 7 bases, with 9 bases between the two germline ends. The CDR3 is 13 residues long. Germline V gene lookup returns CDR1 MNHEY and CDR2 SVGAGI. The CDR3 region has the DNA TGTGCCAGCAGTTACACCAGGATGAATGAGCAGTTCTTC. This codes for CASSYTRMNEQFF.

This clonotype was counted at least ten times. The V call is TRBV12-3 or TRBV12-4, the J call TRBJ2-7; D not resolved. Trimming stripped 3 bases from V and 6 bases from J, with 9 bases between. This CDR3 is 12 amino acids long. The CDR3 reads CASSFDVGEQYF. The CDR3 DNA reads as TGTGCCAGCAGTTTTGATGTGGGCGAGCAGTACTTC.

This clonotype was picked up many times. The rearrangement uses TRBV29-1 and TRBJ2-1; 11 nucleotides align to TRBD2. CDR1 is SQVTM, CDR2 ANQGSEA, per germline. The length of the CDR3 is 14 residues. Losses at the gene ends were 6 bases for V and 6 bases for J; bases not matched to a gene: 7. The CDR3 nucleotides are TGCAGCGTGTTTAGCGGGAGGGCTTCCAATGAGCAGTTCTTC. Amino acid sequence: CSVFSGRASNEQFF.

The genes are TRBV6-5 and TRBJ2-2; maybe TRBD2 (5 bases). The CDR3 is 14 residues long. V lost 2 bases and J lost 5, with 9 bases in between. Germline CDR1 MNHEY, CDR2 SVGAGI. CDR3 loop: CASSYIRGTGELFF. CDR3 in DNA: TGTGCCAGCAGTTACATTCGGGGTACCGGGGAGCTGTTTTTT.

The chain has TRBV24-1 and TRBJ2-1; D is possibly TRBD1 or TRBD2 (5 bases each). The CDR3 totals 15 residues. The germline V and J ends were trimmed by 4 bases and 4 bases, with 13 bases remaining between them. Germline CDR1 reads KGHDR; CDR2 reads SFDVKD. This CDR3 reads CATSDTGTGYNEQFF. The CDR3 DNA sequence: TGTGCCACCAGTGACACCGGGACGGGATACAATGAGCAGTTCTTC.

Ten or more counts support this clonotype. The rearrangement links TRBV10-3 to TRBJ2-1; no clear D. This CDR3 is built from 11 residues. V was pared by 8 bases and J by 6 bases, with 8 bases between. The V gene's germline CDR1 is ENHRY and CDR2 SYGVKD. CDR3 amino acids: CAIGSLNEQFF. CDR3 sequence (DNA): TGTGCCATCGGTTCCCTCAATGAGCAGTTCTTC.

V is TRBV27 and J is TRBJ2-1; 9 bases are shared with TRBD2. V shed 5 bases, J shed 5 bases, and the junction held 4 bases outside the gene matches. Germline loops: CDR1 MNHEY, CDR2 SMNVEV (reference sequence). The CDR3 covers 14 residues. The CDR3 protein is CASSARLADNEQFF. CDR3 nucleotides: TGTGCCAGCAGTGCGCGACTAGCGGACAATGAGCAGTTCTTC.

This clonotype has a count of ten or more. The chain has TRBV20-1 and TRBJ1-5; D might be TRBD1 (6 bases). The CDR3 runs 15 residues. Trimming removed 3 bases at V and 8 bases at J, with 20 bases between. CDR1 is DFQATT and CDR2 is SNEGSKA in the germline V gene (reference sequence). The CDR3 sequence is CSASEAGTQGEPQHF. The CDR3, as DNA: TGCAGTGCTAGTGAAGCCGGGACACAAGGAGAGCCCCAGCATTTT.

This clonotype was seen a handful of times. The chain employs TRBV12-3 or TRBV12-4 and TRBJ2-4; 10 positions agree with TRBD2. CDR3 length: 16 amino acids. V was pared by 5 bases and J by 1 base, with 5 bases of the junction left unmatched. The CDR3 reads CASSLLAGVAKNIQYF. The CDR3 region has the DNA TGTGCCAGCAGTCTCCTAGCGGGAGTCGCCAAAAACATTCAGTACTTC.

The genes are TRBV27 and TRBJ2-1; 7 bases map to TRBD2. CDR3 length equals 13 residues. V trimming: 10 bases; J trimming: 5 bases; junction bases outside the gene matches: 8. Germline V gene sequence: CDR1 MNHEY, CDR2 SMNVEV (reference sequence). The CDR3 DNA sequence: TGTGCCACCTCGGGGGGAGGAAACAATGAGCAGTTCTTC. Its protein product is CATSGGGNNEQFF.

V usage is TRBV29-1 and J usage is TRBJ1-1, with D possibly TRBD1 on 6 matching bases. Germline values: CDR1 SQVTM, CDR2 ANQGSEA. The length of the CDR3 is 14 residues. Trimming took 6 bases from V and 0 from J, leaving 14 bases between them. DNA for the CDR3: TGCAGCGTCTCAGGGACAAGTATGAACACTGAAGCTTTCTTT. Its translation is CSVSGTSMNTEAFF.

V is TRBV6-1 and J is TRBJ2-2; 7 bases agree with TRBD1. CDR1 and CDR2 from the germline V gene are MNHNS and SASEGT. The junction had 10 bases not matched to a gene; V was cut back by 4 bases and J by 2 bases. The CDR3 totals 17 residues. The CDR3 bases are TGTGCCAGCAGTGCCGACAGGGTCTGGCAAAACACCGGGGAGCTGTTTTTT. Translation: CASSADRVWQNTGELFF.

This clonotype was seen a handful of times. The V call is TRBV10-3, the J call TRBJ2-7, with 7 nucleotides matching TRBD1. V gave up 4 bases and J gave up 3 bases; unmatched junction bases: 3. CDR1 ENHRY and CDR2 SYGVKD come from the germline V gene. This CDR3 has 13 residues. The DNA of the CDR3 is TGTGCCATCAGTGCCGGACAGGACTACGAGCAGTACGTC. This translates into CAISAGQDYEQYV.

This clonotype was observed a few times. V usage is TRBV25-1 and J usage is TRBJ2-5, with TRBD2 matching 8 bases. The CDR3 covers 14 residues. Unmatched junction bases numbered 1, after V lost 0 bases and J lost 4 bases. In germline, CDR1 is MGHDK, CDR2 SYGVNS. This chain's CDR3 is CASSEYGGGETQYF. The CDR3 DNA sequence: TGTGCCAGCAGTGAATACGGGGGGGGAGAGACCCAGTACTTC. The full variable domain, with the rest looked up from reference TRBV25-1 and TRBJ2-5, is EADIYQTPRYLVIGTGKKITLECSQTMGHDKMYWYQQDPGMELHLIHYSYGVNSTEKGDLSSESTVSRIRTEHFPLTLESARPSHTSQYLCASSEYGGGETQYFGPGTRLLVL.

This clonotype was counted ten times or more. This chain joins TRBV29-1 and TRBJ2-7; 11 bases are a match to TRBD2. The junction had 10 bases not matched to a gene; V was cut back by 5 bases and J by 7 bases. Germline V gene sequence: CDR1 SQVTM, CDR2 ANQGSEA. CDR3 size: 14 residues. Here the CDR3 reads CSVKLAGVFYEQYF. CDR3 DNA sequence: TGCAGCGTTAAACTAGCGGGAGTTTTCTATGAGCAGTACTTC.

This clonotype occurred a few times. The chain has TRBV6-1 and TRBJ2-3; 10 bases are shared with TRBD2. This CDR3 region has 15 residues. Germline V lookup: CDR1 MNHNS, CDR2 SASEGT. Unmatched junction bases numbered 7, after V lost 8 bases and J lost 2 bases. CDR3 protein: CASGEAGGPTDTQYF. CDR3 bases: TGTGCCAGCGGCGAAGCGGGGGGGCCCACAGATACGCAGTATTTT.

The chain recombines TRBV2 with TRBJ2-7; weak D call: TRBD2 (5 bases). The germline CDR1 and CDR2 sequences are SNHLY and FYNNEI. The CDR3 length is 13 residues. The V end lost 1 base, the J end lost 6 bases, and 10 bases lay between the germline ends. This CDR3 reads CASSEGFAGEQYF. The CDR3 DNA reads as TGTGCCAGCAGTGAAGGCTTCGCGGGCGAGCAGTACTTC.

The chain couples TRBV20-1 to TRBJ1-1, with D tentatively TRBD1 (6 bases). Trimming took 1 base from V and 6 from J, leaving 9 bases between them. The CDR3 has 12 residues. Per the germline V gene, CDR1 is DFQATT and CDR2 is SNEGSKA (reference sequence). CDR3 amino acids: CSARGQGSEAFF. The CDR3 nucleotides read TGCAGTGCTAGAGGTCAGGGGTCTGAAGCTTTCTTT.

The chain has TRBV20-1 and TRBJ2-1; 11 bases are a match to TRBD2. J gave up 12 bases and V 3 bases, and 13 bases lay outside the gene matches. The CDR3 covers 15 residues. Germline V gene sequence: CDR1 DFQATT, CDR2 SNEGSKA (reference sequence). CDR3 amino acids: CSARILAGGLFWQFF. CDR3 DNA: TGCAGTGCTAGGATCCTAGCGGGAGGTCTTTTCTGGCAGTTCTTC.

The table lists this clonotype with many counts. The rearrangement links TRBV5-5 to TRBJ1-5; D unclear. Deletions cut 3 bases from V and 2 bases from J, with 9 bases between. Germline V gene data show CDR1 as SGHKS and CDR2 as YYEKEE (reference sequence). This CDR3 spans 14 amino acids. The CDR3 reads CASSSSTGNQPQHF. CDR3 nucleotide sequence: TGTGCCAGCAGCTCAAGCACGGGCAATCAGCCCCAGCATTTT.

This clonotype was seen at least ten times. The rearrangement uses TRBV4-2 and TRBJ2-2, with D perhaps TRBD2 (5 bases). The CDR3 loop spans 14 amino acids. V was clipped by 0 bases and J by 7 bases, with 9 bases between them. Germline assignment: CDR1 LGHNA and CDR2 YNFKEQ. The CDR3 coding sequence is TGTGCCAGCAGCCAAGATCGAGGGATCGGGGAGCTGTTTTTT. This sequence encodes CASSQDRGIGELFF.

This clonotype was detected only a few times. The chain couples TRBV10-3 to TRBJ2-7; D gene ambiguous. The germline gives CDR1 ENHRY, CDR2 SYGVKD. Trimming left V 4 bases short and J 4 bases short, with 11 bases between. This CDR3 has 13 residues. The CDR3 protein is CAISGGGQYEQYV. CDR3 bases: TGTGCCATCAGTGGTGGTGGCCAATACGAGCAGTACGTC.

This clonotype turned up a few times. The chain couples TRBV7-9 to TRBJ2-1; D is undetermined. Between the trimmed V and J ends, which lost 2 bases and 7 bases, there was a span of 9 bases. CDR1 is SEHNR, CDR2 FQNEAQ, per germline (reference sequence). CDR3 length: 13 amino acids. CDR3 residues: CASSLRQKNEQFF. The CDR3 DNA follows: TGTGCCAGCAGCTTAAGGCAGAAAAATGAGCAGTTCTTC. Looking up the rest from reference TRBV7-9 and TRBJ2-1 gives the full variable domain: DTGVSQNPRHKITKRGQNVTFRCDPISEHNRLYWYRQTLGQGPEFLTYFQNEAQLEKSRLLSDRFSAERPKGSFSTLEIQRTEQGDSAMYLCASSLRQKNEQFFGPGTRLTVL.

This clonotype was counted many times. The chain carries TRBV20-1 and TRBJ1-6, with 7 bases matching TRBD1. Germline CDR1 is DFQATT and CDR2 is SNEGSKA (reference sequence). The V and J ends lost 6 bases and 8 bases, in that order; junction bases with no gene match: 7. This CDR3 region has 13 residues. The CDR3 DNA reads TGCAGTGCCGTTACAGGGGATTATTCACCCCTCCACTTT. The encoded protein is CSAVTGDYSPLHF.

The table lists this clonotype with many counts. CDR3 sequence reads: CASSLLAGYGYTF. In nucleotides, the CDR3 is TGTGCCAGCAGTTTATTGGCAGGCTATGGCTACACCTTC. The chain links TRBV27 to TRBJ1-2; D not resolved. The CDR3 totals 13 residues. Germline CDR1 reads MNHEY; CDR2 reads SMNVEV (reference sequence). V was shortened by 1 base and J by 4 bases, with 7 bases between the two germline ends.

This clonotype occurred many times. The chain carries TRBV4-1 and TRBJ2-2; possibly TRBD1 or TRBD2 for D (5 bases each). V shed 3 bases and J shed 7 bases, with 15 bases lying between them. CDR3 length equals 15 residues. The germline V gene encodes CDR1 MGHRA and CDR2 YSYEKL. The CDR3 spells CASSQGTSWGGELFF. The CDR3 DNA reads TGCGCCAGCAGCCAGGGGACCTCCTGGGGCGGGGAGCTGTTTTTT.

This clonotype showed up many times. The chain is built from TRBV7-9 and TRBJ2-2; 8 bases agree with TRBD1. Germline CDR1 and CDR2: SEHNR and FQNEAQ (reference sequence). This CDR3 contains 15 residues. V shed 5 bases, J shed 0 bases, and the junction held 2 bases outside the gene matches. CDR3 bases: TGTGCCAGCAGCCAGGGACAGGCGAACACCGGGGAGCTGTTTTTT. Its translation: CASSQGQANTGELFF. Drawing the rest from reference TRBV7-9 and TRBJ2-2, the complete variable domain is DTGVSQNPRHKITKRGQNVTFRCDPISEHNRLYWYRQTLGQGPEFLTYFQNEAQLEKSRLLSDRFSAERPKGSFSTLEIQRTEQGDSAMYLCASSQGQANTGELFFGEGSRLTVL.

In this sample, this clonotype turned up a few times. V is TRBV27 and J is TRBJ2-3; TRBD2 might be the D (7 bases). Germline V gives CDR1 MNHEY, CDR2 SMNVEV (reference sequence). With 6 bases removed from V and 0 bases from J, the gap between germline ends came to 22 bases. CDR3 length equals 18 residues. CDR3 in amino acids: CASRQYWGGLGSTDTQYF. CDR3 DNA: TGTGCCAGCAGACAATACTGGGGGGGCCTGGGGAGCACAGATACGCAGTATTTT.